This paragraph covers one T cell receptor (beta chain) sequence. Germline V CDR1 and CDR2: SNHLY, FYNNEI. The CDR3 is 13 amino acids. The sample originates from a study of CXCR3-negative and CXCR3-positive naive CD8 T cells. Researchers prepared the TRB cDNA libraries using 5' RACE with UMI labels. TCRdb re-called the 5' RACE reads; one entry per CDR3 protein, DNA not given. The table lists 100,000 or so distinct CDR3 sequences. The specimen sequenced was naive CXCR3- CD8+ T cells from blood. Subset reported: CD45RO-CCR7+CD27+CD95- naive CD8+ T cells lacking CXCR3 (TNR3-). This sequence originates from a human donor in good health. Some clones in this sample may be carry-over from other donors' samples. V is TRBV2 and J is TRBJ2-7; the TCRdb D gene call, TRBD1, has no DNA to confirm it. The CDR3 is CASIGTGSYEQYF.